This record concerns one TCR beta chain sequence. Antigen unknown. Different DNA sequences within this sample yield the same CDR3. The data are from a study of cytomegalovirus exposure and HLA in healthy donors. Study-wide findings and caveats: A highly shared variant cluster was judged a likely technical artifact. In a later analysis, a missense DCLRE1C variant was linked to TCR beta V- and J-gene trimming.

The V segment lost 1 base and the J segment 2 bases; nucleotides outside the gene matches: 8. CDR1 is LNHNV, CDR2 YYDKDF, per germline (reference sequence). This CDR3 region has 17 residues. Regarding donors, all were healthy bone marrow donors. Researchers ran the PCR with 60 Vbeta and 13 Jbeta primers. TCRdb's table, derived via immunoSEQ multiplex PCR, lists solely in-frame clones and lacks some. The sample includes just over 200,000 clones. The receptor was derived from a girl aged 2-10 years in good health and CMV-seropositive. Material for sequencing was PBMCs. The chain uses TRBV15 and TRBJ1-5; 7 bases match TRBD1. CDR3 amino acids: CATSRAPTGLGNQPQHF. CDR3 coding DNA: TGTGCCACCAGCAGAGCCCCGACAGGGCTGGGCAATCAGCCCCAGCATTTT.